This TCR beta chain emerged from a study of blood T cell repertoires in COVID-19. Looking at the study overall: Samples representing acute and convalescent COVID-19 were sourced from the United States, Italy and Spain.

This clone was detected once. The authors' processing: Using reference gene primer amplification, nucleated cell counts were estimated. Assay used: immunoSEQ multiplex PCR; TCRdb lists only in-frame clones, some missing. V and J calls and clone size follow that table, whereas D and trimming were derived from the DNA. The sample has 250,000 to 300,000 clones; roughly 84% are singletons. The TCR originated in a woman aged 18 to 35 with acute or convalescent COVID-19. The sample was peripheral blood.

The CDR3 region has the DNA TGCAGCGTTGGACTAGCGGAAACCTACGAGCAGTACTTC. Translating it yields CSVGLAETYEQYF. The gene calls are TRBV29-1 and TRBJ2-7, with 9 nucleotides matching TRBD2. This CDR3 is 13 amino acids long. Germline assignment: CDR1 SQVTM and CDR2 ANQGSEA. V lost 4 bases and J lost 2; bases outside the gene matches: 3.